The clone carrying this T cell receptor beta chain was observed many times. Its antigen is unidentified. It was autoimmune disease history or systemic immunosuppression that excluded patients. Peripheral blood came from all dose cohorts at three timepoints. Only in-frame clones appear in the TCRdb table, and some are missing; sequencing was by immunoSEQ multiplex PCR. This table holds about 90,000 clones, around 88% found once. The sample comes from a study of OX40 agonist ivuxolimab in advanced cancers. Study conclusions and caveats: Some of the nonresponding patients also showed low levels of normalized T-cell clonal expansion.

Trimming took off 0 bases at V and 7 bases at J, with 12 bases between the two ends. The CDR3 is 15 residues long. Germline assignment: CDR1 MNHNY and CDR2 SVGAGI (reference sequence). The sequence derives from an adult with an advanced solid tumor such as melanoma, head and neck, liver or kidney cancer. The material was CD4+ or CD8+ T cells sorted from blood, obtained in a trial of the OX40 agonist ivuxolimab. This chain links TRBV6-6 with TRBJ1-4, with a possible D match to TRBD1 (6 bases). The CDR3 DNA is TGTGCCAGCAGTTACTCGGACAGTGCAAGTGAAAAACTGTTTTTT. Protein: CASSYSDSASEKLFF.